The 19 T cell receptor beta chains reported below all come from one sample, sequenced in a study of T cell responses to AZD1222 COVID-19 vaccine. The assay was immunoSEQ multiplex PCR, and TCRdb's table has in-frame clones only and misses some. Of 100,000 to 150,000 clones in the sample, about 90% were seen once. Sequenced material: peripheral blood, taken on day 0 of AZD1222 vaccination. The origin of the receptors is an adult in good health.

This clone was seen a handful of times. The chain links TRBV19 to TRBJ2-7; the match to TRBD2 covers 8 bases. Germline V lookup: CDR1 LNHDA, CDR2 SQIVND (reference sequence). V was clipped by 4 bases and J by 4 bases; unmatched bases: 6. This CDR3 contains 14 residues. DNA of the CDR3: TGTGCCAGTAGTACTCGGGGGGGCCAATACGAGCAGTACTTC. This gives the protein CASSTRGGQYEQYF.

The J gene is TRBJ2-1, the V gene TRBV30, with 7 nucleotides matching TRBD2. V lost 2 bases and J lost 3; bases outside the gene matches: 7. Germline loops: CDR1 GTSNPN, CDR2 SVGIG (reference sequence). This CDR3 is built from 15 residues. The CDR3 loop is CAWSRAGTDYNEQFF. The CDR3 DNA is TGTGCCTGGAGTCGAGCGGGGACCGACTACAATGAGCAGTTCTTC.

This rearrangement joins TRBV2 to TRBJ1-2; no reliable D call. CDR1 is SNHLY, CDR2 FYNNEI, per germline. The length of the CDR3 is 13 residues. Between the trimmed V and J ends, which lost 3 bases and 6 bases, there was a span of 11 bases. CDR3 protein: CASSDGPVDGYTF. The CDR3 DNA sequence: TGTGCCAGCAGTGACGGGCCCGTTGATGGCTACACCTTC. Together with reference TRBV2 and TRBJ1-2, the CDR3 gives the full variable domain: EPEVTQTPSHQVTQMGQEVILRCVPISNHLYFYWYRQILGQKVEFLVSFYNNEISEKSEIFDDQFSVERPDGSNFTLKIRSTKLEDSAMYFCASSDGPVDGYTFGSGTRLTVV.

Only one count was recorded for this clone. DNA of the CDR3: TGTGCCAGCAGCGCCCAAGGGGGCTTGAACACTGAAGCTTTCTTT. Encoded protein: CASSAQGGLNTEAFF. This rearrangement joins TRBV7-9 to TRBJ1-1; TRBD1 aligns across 7 bases. With 5 bases clipped from V and 0 bases from J, the junction kept 6 bases outside the gene matches. The V gene's germline CDR1 is SEHNR and CDR2 FQNEAQ (reference sequence). This CDR3 has 15 residues.

The chain carries TRBV3-1 (or the pseudogene TRBV3-2) and TRBJ2-7; 8 bases are a match to TRBD2. The germline CDR1 and CDR2 sequences are LGHDT and YNNKEL (reference sequence). The CDR3 is 16 amino acids. V dropped 4 bases and J dropped 7; count of bases not matched to a gene: 15. The CDR3 spells CASSPTWFSGEGEQYF. The CDR3 DNA follows: TGTGCCAGCAGCCCGACTTGGTTTAGCGGGGAGGGGGAGCAGTACTTC.

This clone was detected only once. This chain links TRBV2 with TRBJ2-3; TRBD2 might be the D (6 bases). CDR3 size: 14 residues. Germline V lookup: CDR1 SNHLY, CDR2 FYNNEI. With 1 base removed from V and 3 bases from J, the gap between germline ends came to 8 bases. The chain's CDR3 is CASSEGGGTDTQYF. CDR3 DNA: TGTGCCAGCAGTGAAGGTGGAGGGACAGATACGCAGTATTTT.

The chain couples TRBV2 to TRBJ2-5; a weak D match, TRBD2 (5 bases). Trimming pared 8 bases from V and 0 bases from J, leaving 10 bases between. Germline CDR1 and CDR2: SNHLY and FYNNEI. This CDR3 has 13 residues. CDR3 sequence (DNA): TGTGCCAGCCGACGAGGGAACCAAGAGACCCAGTACTTC. It is translated as CASRRGNQETQYF.

V gene TRBV2 combines with J gene TRBJ1-3; tentative D call: TRBD1 (6 bases). This CDR3 comprises 13 residues. V shed 7 bases and J shed 0 bases, with 7 bases lying between them. Germline CDR1 reads SNHLY; CDR2 reads FYNNEI. The CDR3 coding sequence is TGTGCCAGCAAACAGGGCTCTGGAAACACCATATATTTT. Protein product: CASKQGSGNTIYF.

The rearrangement joins TRBV10-3 to TRBJ1-5; D unresolved. Trimming pared 8 bases from V and 4 bases from J, leaving 15 bases between. The CDR3 spans 14 residues. Germline CDR1 is ENHRY and CDR2 is SYGVKD. The CDR3 sequence: CAIGKEGGNQPQHF. The CDR3 DNA reads as TGTGCCATCGGCAAAGAAGGAGGGAATCAGCCCCAGCATTTT.

CDR3 region: CASRRRLEGTGELFF. DNA of the CDR3: TGTGCCAGCAGACGCCGACTAGAGGGTACCGGGGAGCTGTTTTTT. V usage is TRBV7-8 and J usage is TRBJ2-2; possible D gene TRBD2, 6 bases. This CDR3 has 15 residues. V lost 6 bases and J lost 5, with 16 bases in between. Germline assignment: CDR1 SGHVS and CDR2 FQNEAQ. Full variable domain (rest looked up from reference TRBV7-8 and TRBJ2-2): GAGVSQSPRYKVAKRGQDVALRCDPISGHVSLFWYQQALGQGPEFLTYFQNEAQLDKSGLPSDRFFAERPEGSVSTLKIQRTQQEDSAVYLCASRRRLEGTGELFFGEGSRLTVL.

The V gene is TRBV5-1, the J gene TRBJ2-5, with a tentative D call TRBD2 (7 bases). The V gene lost 5 bases and the J gene lost 4 bases, with 18 bases spanning the gap. Germline V gene data show CDR1 as SGHRS and CDR2 as YFSETQ. This CDR3 spans 15 amino acids. The CDR3 DNA sequence: TGCGCCAGCAGTTTGAGGGGGGGCCAGGGAGAGACCCAGTACTTC. It is translated as CASSLRGGQGETQYF.

The V and J genes are TRBV24-1 and TRBJ2-2; 7 bases are shared with TRBD2. The CDR3 loop spans 13 amino acids. Trimming took 7 bases from V and 6 from J; bases not matched to a gene: 4. Looked up from germline, CDR1 is KGHDR and CDR2 is SFDVKD. The CDR3 region is CATSRAGSGELFF. CDR3 nucleotides: TGTGCCACCAGCAGAGCGGGGTCCGGGGAGCTGTTTTTT.

This sequence joins TRBV7-9 and TRBJ1-2; 7 bases are shared with TRBD1. This CDR3 spans 14 amino acids. Germline CDR1 and CDR2: SEHNR and FQNEAQ (reference sequence). The J segment lost 6 bases and the V segment lost 5 bases, leaving 9 bases of the junction unmatched. DNA of the CDR3: TGTGCCAGCAGCACGACAGGGTATGGGAATGGCTACACCTTC. Translating it yields CASSTTGYGNGYTF.

The genes are TRBV11-1 and TRBJ1-5; 8 nucleotides align to TRBD1. This CDR3 has 13 amino acids. In germline, CDR1 is SGHAT, CDR2 FQDESV (reference sequence). V shed 5 bases, J shed 6 bases, and the junction held 3 bases outside the gene matches. The CDR3 protein is CASSPDRGQPQHF. The CDR3 bases are TGTGCCAGCAGCCCTGACAGGGGTCAGCCCCAGCATTTT.

The chain uses TRBV7-9 and TRBJ1-5, with D maybe TRBD1 (5 bases). CDR1 is SEHNR, CDR2 FQNEAQ, per germline (reference sequence). The CDR3 consists of 13 residues. V was shortened by 3 bases and J by 7 bases, with 10 bases between the two germline ends. The CDR3 spells CASSFSGDQPQHF. The CDR3 bases are TGTGCCAGCAGCTTTTCCGGGGACCAGCCCCAGCATTTT.

The gene calls are TRBV30 and TRBJ2-3; a possible D gene is TRBD2 (7 bases). CDR3 length: 21 amino acids. V was clipped by 0 bases and J by 2 bases, with 30 bases between them. CDR1 GTSNPN and CDR2 SVGIG come from the germline V gene (reference sequence). CDR3 amino acids: CAWSVGGWLAASTINTDTQYF. Here the CDR3 DNA reads TGTGCCTGGAGTGTAGGGGGTTGGCTAGCGGCTTCCACCATCAACACAGATACGCAGTATTTT.

The gene calls are TRBV15 and TRBJ2-5; unclear D gene. CDR1 and CDR2 (germline): LNHNV, YYDKDF (reference sequence). The V gene lost 5 bases and the J gene lost 5 bases, with 9 bases spanning the gap. The CDR3 length is 12 residues. The CDR3 DNA follows: TGTGCCACCAGCGACCGAGTCGAGACCCAGTACTTC. This sequence encodes CATSDRVETQYF.

The V and J genes are TRBV2 and TRBJ1-1; the D gene is possibly TRBD1 (5 bases). Trimming pared 6 bases from V and 3 bases from J, leaving 11 bases between. Germline V gene lookup returns CDR1 SNHLY and CDR2 FYNNEI. The CDR3 length is 13 residues. The CDR3 loop reads CASRGQGDTEAFF. The CDR3 DNA reads TGTGCCAGCAGAGGGCAGGGTGACACTGAAGCTTTCTTT.

This chain joins TRBV5-3 and TRBJ1-1, with TRBD1 as a possible D gene (6 bases). TRBV5-3 falls under the ORF class, with uncertain function. Trimming took off 0 bases at V and 2 bases at J, with 11 bases between the two ends. The CDR3 consists of 15 residues. DNA of the CDR3: TGTGCCAGAAGCTTGGAGGGGGACCCAAACACTGAAGCTTTCTTT. This codes for CARSLEGDPNTEAFF.